This is a list of T cell receptor beta chains from one sample in a study of shared clonotypes between healthy human individuals. TCRdb keeps only in-frame clones here, not all; method: immunoSEQ multiplex PCR. The sample holds about 2 million clones; around 96% are singletons and the top ten take 0.9% to 1.3%. The sequenced sample consisted of naive CD8+ T cells sorted from blood. These TCRs come from a man aged 18 to 35 in good health. Both conserved end residues are part of each CDR3. The order of the fields is D gene, V gene, J gene, clone size, CDR3 DNA, CDR3 protein. A D gene is named only where the DNA matches it firmly. Only part of the rows carry a size: once, few, many, or a class if the clone is expanded.

-,TRBV7-8,TRBJ1-3,-,TGTGCCAGCAGCTCCCAACCGGGGGGCTCTGGAAACACCATATATTTT,CASSSQPGGSGNTIYF
-,TRBV6-5,TRBJ2-1,-,TGTGCCAGCAGTTACTCGACTCCGGACAATGAGCAGTTCTTC,CASSYSTPDNEQFF
TRBD2,TRBV2,TRBJ2-1,-,TGTGCCAGCATTGGACTAGCCTTCGATGAGCAGTTCTTC,CASIGLAFDEQFF
-,TRBV27,TRBJ2-2,once,TGTGCCAGCAGTCTCAGGGTCGCGAACACCGGGGAGCTGTTTTTT,CASSLRVANTGELFF
-,TRBV9,TRBJ2-1,-,TGTGCCAGCAGCGAGGTGGGGGCAAGTGATGAGCAGTTCTTC,CASSEVGASDEQFF
TRBD2,TRBV4-3,TRBJ2-2,-,TGCGCCAGCAGCCAAGATGTAGCGGGAGGGGAAATTACCGGGGAGCTGTTTTTT,CASSQDVAGGEITGELFF
-,TRBV13,TRBJ2-2,-,TGTGCCAGCAGCTTAGGTTTGAACACCGGGGAGCTGTTTTTT,CASSLGLNTGELFF
-,TRBV9,TRBJ1-3,once,TGTGCCAGCAGCGCGGACGGCAACTCTGGAAACACCATATATTTT,CASSADGNSGNTIYF
-,TRBV7-9,TRBJ2-2,-,TGTGCCGGCCCACAGGGACAAGATATTTTGAACACCGGGGAGCTGTTTTTT,CAGPQGQDILNTGELFF
TRBD2,TRBV10-2,TRBJ2-1,-,TGCGCCAGCAGTGAGGCGGGAGGGCCCTATGAGCAGTTCTTC,CASSEAGGPYEQFF
-,TRBV30,TRBJ1-1,-,TGTGCCTGGAGTGGTCCAGGATACACTGAAGCTTTCTTT,CAWSGPGYTEAFF
TRBD1,TRBV27,TRBJ2-7,-,TGTGCCAGCAGTCCAACAGGGGGGGAGCAGTACTTC,CASSPTGGEQYF
-,TRBV2,TRBJ2-7,once,TGTGCCAGCAGGAGTTACTACGAGCAGTACTTC,CASRSYYEQYF
-,TRBV27,TRBJ2-7,-,TGTGCCAGCAGACAACTGGCAGGGTCCCACGAGCAGTACTTC,CASRQLAGSHEQYF
-,TRBV5-6,TRBJ1-2,-,TGTGCCAGCAGGCCCAGGAACTATGGCTACACCTTC,CASRPRNYGYTF
-,TRBV7-9,TRBJ2-1,-,TGTGCCAGCAGCTTCCCGGGGCCCTACAATGAGCAGTTCTTC,CASSFPGPYNEQFF
-,TRBV11-1,TRBJ1-1,-,TGTGCCAGCAGCTTAGGACAAACTGAAGCTTTCTTT,CASSLGQTEAFF
-,TRBV30,TRBJ2-1,-,TGTGCCTGGAGTGGGGGAGTCAATGAGCAGTTCTTC,CAWSGGVNEQFF
TRBD2,TRBV5-1,TRBJ2-3,-,TGCGCCAGCAGCTCCCGGACTAGCGGATTCACAGATACGCAGTATTTT,CASSSRTSGFTDTQYF
TRBD1,TRBV5-4,TRBJ2-4,-,TGTGCCAGCAGCCCGGGACAGGGGGACATTCAGTACTTC,CASSPGQGDIQYF
TRBD2,TRBV14,TRBJ2-1,-,TGTGCCAGCAGCCAATTTAGCGGGGGCTTTACGTACAATGAGCAGTTCTTC,CASSQFSGGFTYNEQFF
-,TRBV9,TRBJ2-6,-,TGTGCCAGCAGCTCACGCCCAGGGGCCTCTGGGGCCAACGTCCTGACTTTC,CASSSRPGASGANVLTF
-,TRBV19,TRBJ1-5,-,TGTGCCAGTAGTACCGACACGGAGAGCCAGCCCCAGCATTTT,CASSTDTESQPQHF
TRBD2,TRBV9,TRBJ2-1,-,TGTGCCAGCAGCTCTAGCGGGAGTTTCCATGAGCAGTTCTTC,CASSSSGSFHEQFF
TRBD2,TRBV10-2,TRBJ2-3,-,TGCGCCAGCAGGGAACTAGCGGGAGTCCCAGATACGCAGTATTTT,CASRELAGVPDTQYF
TRBD1,TRBV6-1,TRBJ1-1,-,TGTGCCAGCACCACAGGGGGCACTAACGATGAAGCTTTCTTT,CASTTGGTNDEAFF
-,TRBV6-5,TRBJ1-1,-,TGTGCCAGCAGTTATACGGGGGTTCACACTGAAGCTTTCTTT,CASSYTGVHTEAFF
-,TRBV27,TRBJ1-5,-,TGTGCCAGCAGTCCCTTCGACAGCAATCAGCCCCAGCATTTT,CASSPFDSNQPQHF
-,TRBV4-1,TRBJ2-5,-,TGCGCCAGCAGCCTAGGGGAGAGGCCCCAAGAGACCCAGTACTTC,CASSLGERPQETQYF
-,TRBV5-4,TRBJ2-1,-,TGTGCCAGCAGCTTGAGTTGGGGGGGGCTCAATGAGCAGTTCTTC,CASSLSWGGLNEQFF
-,TRBV9,TRBJ2-5,-,TGTGCCAGCAGCGCCGGGGATTTCCAAGAGACCCAGTACTTC,CASSAGDFQETQYF
-,TRBV9,TRBJ1-1,-,TGTGCCAGCAGCCCCCCCCCGCTTATTGGGGGGGGGAACACTGAAGCTTTCTTT,CASSPPPLIGGGNTEAFF
-,TRBV11-2,TRBJ2-3,-,TGTGCCAGCAGCTTCGGAGGGAGCACAGATACGCAGTATTTT,CASSFGGSTDTQYF
TRBD1,TRBV29-1,TRBJ1-1,-,TGCCTTTTCCGAGGACAGGGTTTAACGAGGATGAACACTGAAGCTTTCTTT,CLFRGQGLTRMNTEAFF
TRBD2,TRBV4-3,TRBJ2-1,once,TGCGCCAGCAGCCGACTGACTAGCGCCGACAATGAGCAGTTCTTC,CASSRLTSADNEQFF
-,TRBV5-8,TRBJ2-2,once,TGTGCCAGCAGCTTGGGGGGCAGCGGGGAGCTGTTTTTT,CASSLGGSGELFF
-,TRBV6-6,TRBJ1-1,-,TGTGCCAGCAGTCATCAAGGAGCGAACACTGAAGCTTTCTTT,CASSHQGANTEAFF
TRBD2,TRBV6-5,TRBJ2-3,few,TGTGCCAGCAGTTATTTAGCGGGACGGGTAGATACGCAGTATTTT,CASSYLAGRVDTQYF
TRBD1,TRBV27,TRBJ2-7,-,TGTGCCAGCAGTCCTACAGGGGCCCTCGAGCAGTACTTC,CASSPTGALEQYF
-,TRBV7-9,TRBJ1-1,-,TGTGCCAGCAGCGCCCCGGACAGGAACACTGAAGCTTTCTTT,CASSAPDRNTEAFF
-,TRBV11-2,TRBJ2-7,-,TGTGCCAGCAGCCCCGGACTTGGCTTCGAGCAGTACTTC,CASSPGLGFEQYF
-,TRBV11-2,TRBJ2-7,-,TGTGCCAGCAGCTCGTGGGTCTCCGACGGATACGAGCAGTACTTC,CASSSWVSDGYEQYF